These T cell receptor beta chains were read from a single sample in a study of cytomegalovirus exposure and HLA in healthy donors. Some clones are missing from TCRdb's copy, which holds only in-frame ones; the method was immunoSEQ multiplex PCR. The sample lists about 64,000 clones, around 86% occurring once. The specimen was PBMCs. These receptors all come from a female donor in good health and CMV-seronegative. Each CDR3 is given without its conserved first and last residue.

V gene	CDR3 length	CDR3 protein
TRBV7-9	11	ASTGTDAYGYT
TRBV30	10	AWGGSWYEQY
TRBV9	14	ASSAHTRGSYNEQF
TRBV7-2	13	ASSAGQGSTGELF
TRBV5-6	13	ASSLPDRRNTEAF
TRBV15	14	ATSRSSRGHDSPLH
TRBV9	14	ASSVGRTASGNTIY
TRBV5-1	12	ASSRTGVDTEQF
TRBV4-1	10	ASGQPGTEAF
TRBV2	12	ASSIGQNYQPQH
TRBV7-9	15	ASSAAELAKGSYEQY
TRBV9	13	ASGGAGSYTDTQY
TRBV28	12	ASRSVDSQETQY
TRBV7-9	13	ASSLIGLDEETQY
TRBV29-1	12	SVEGGTGVPEQY
TRBV29-1	11	SVEGQANTEAF
TRBV18	15	ASSPPPHSGQKETQY
TRBV27	13	ASSLNRGGMNEQF
TRBV28	15	ASSLPRWASSNTEAF
TRBV7-6	12	ASSFTGVTDTQY
TRBV7-8	11	ASSLRSGSPLH
TRBV27	15	ASSPQGLAGGRYEQY
TRBV6-4	11	ASSITSNTEAF
TRBV27	12	ASSLGSSGYEQY
TRBV29-1	11	SVSGQGTDTQY
TRBV27	13	ASSYRDRSTDTQY
TRBV6-1	10	ASGIWESPLH
TRBV6-5	13	ASSWDSSGANVLT
TRBV4-2	16	ASSQGGSITGGHTEAF